This T cell receptor (beta chain) was documented in a study of Graves' ophthalmopathy and Graves' hyperthyroidism. CDR1 is ENHRY, CDR2 SYGVKD, per germline. Trimming took off 5 bases at V and 4 bases at J, with 15 bases between the two ends. The CDR3 is 15 residues long. Amplified TCR beta CDR3 regions were obtained using RNA transcripts as template. Investigators did first-round RT-PCR with HTBI primers, then second-round multiplex PCR. Each CDR3 protein gets one entry after TCRdb re-called the multiplex PCR reads with MiXCR. The sample shows about 400,000 distinct CDR3 sequences, 15% to 20% of them seen only once. Many counts were recorded for this clonotype. Its target is unknown. Ophthalmopathy cases showed moderate-to-severe activity, scoring CAS ≥3 and NOSPECS ≥4, with duration under 3 months. Orbital computed tomography and thyroid ultrasound, along with TRAb, serum thyroxine and clinical symptoms, underpinned diagnosis.

Study conclusions and caveats: A majority of expanded thyroid clonotypes exceeding 0.001 frequency were likewise present in blood. It was with 65% to 71% sensitivity and about 72% specificity that the model predicted ophthalmopathy progression.

The sample was peripheral blood. The receptor was derived from a woman under 30 with Graves' ophthalmopathy. The V call is TRBV10-3, the J call TRBJ1-5; D is uncertain. The CDR3 coding sequence is TGTGCCATCAGTCGGGATCTCACGGGGAATCAGCCCCAGCATTTT. Translated, it gives CAISRDLTGNQPQHF.